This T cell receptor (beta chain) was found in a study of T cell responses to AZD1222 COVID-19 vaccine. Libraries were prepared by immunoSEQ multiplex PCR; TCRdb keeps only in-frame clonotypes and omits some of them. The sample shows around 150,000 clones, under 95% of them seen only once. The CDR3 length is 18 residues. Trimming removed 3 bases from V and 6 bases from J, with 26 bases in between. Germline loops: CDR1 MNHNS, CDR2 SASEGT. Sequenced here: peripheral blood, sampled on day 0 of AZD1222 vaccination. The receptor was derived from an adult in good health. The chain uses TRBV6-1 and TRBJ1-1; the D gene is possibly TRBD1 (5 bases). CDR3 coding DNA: TGTGCCAGCAGTGAGATTTGGTGGAGAAAAGGGCCGGGGGCTGAAGCTTTCTTT. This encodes CASSEIWWRKGPGAEAFF.